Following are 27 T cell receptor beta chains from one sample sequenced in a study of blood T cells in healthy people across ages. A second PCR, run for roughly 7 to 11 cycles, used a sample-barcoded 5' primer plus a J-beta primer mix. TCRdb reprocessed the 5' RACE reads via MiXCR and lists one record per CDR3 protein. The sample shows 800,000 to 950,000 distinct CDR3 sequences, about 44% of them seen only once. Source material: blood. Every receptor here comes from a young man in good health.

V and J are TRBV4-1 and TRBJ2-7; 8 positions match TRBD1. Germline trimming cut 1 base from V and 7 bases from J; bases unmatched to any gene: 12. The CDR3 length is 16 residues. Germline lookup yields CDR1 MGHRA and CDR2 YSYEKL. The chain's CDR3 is CASSQVATGELGEQYF. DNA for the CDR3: TGCGCCAGCAGCCAAGTTGCGACAGGGGAATTGGGGGAGCAGTACTTC.

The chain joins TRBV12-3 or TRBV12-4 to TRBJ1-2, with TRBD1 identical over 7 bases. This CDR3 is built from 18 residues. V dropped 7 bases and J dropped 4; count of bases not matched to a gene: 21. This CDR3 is CASTPWAPMLGDSYGYTF. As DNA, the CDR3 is TGTGCCAGCACCCCATGGGCCCCCATGCTGGGGGACAGCTATGGCTACACCTTC.

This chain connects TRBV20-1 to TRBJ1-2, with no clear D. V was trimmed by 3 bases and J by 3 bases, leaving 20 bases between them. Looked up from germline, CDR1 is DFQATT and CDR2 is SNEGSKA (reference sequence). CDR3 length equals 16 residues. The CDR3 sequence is CSASRPGPTPDYGYTF. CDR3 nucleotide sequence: TGCAGTGCTAGTCGACCGGGCCCCACCCCGGACTATGGCTACACCTTC.

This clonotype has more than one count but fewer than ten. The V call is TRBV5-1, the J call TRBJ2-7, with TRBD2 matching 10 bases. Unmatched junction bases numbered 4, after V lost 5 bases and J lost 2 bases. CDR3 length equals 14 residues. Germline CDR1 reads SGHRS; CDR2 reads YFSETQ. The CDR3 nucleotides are TGCGCCAGCAGTTTTACTAGCGGGACCTACGAGCAGTACTTC. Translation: CASSFTSGTYEQYF.

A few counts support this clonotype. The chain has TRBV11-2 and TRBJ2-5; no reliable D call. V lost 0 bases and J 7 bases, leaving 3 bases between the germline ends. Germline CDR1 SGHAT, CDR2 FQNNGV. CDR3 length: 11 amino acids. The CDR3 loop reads CASSLEVTQYF. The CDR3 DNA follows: TGTGCCAGCAGCTTAGAGGTGACCCAGTACTTC.

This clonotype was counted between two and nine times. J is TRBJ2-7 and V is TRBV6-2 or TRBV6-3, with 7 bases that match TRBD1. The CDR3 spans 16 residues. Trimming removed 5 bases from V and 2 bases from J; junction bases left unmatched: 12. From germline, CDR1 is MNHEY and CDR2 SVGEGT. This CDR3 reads CASSIPPGQTTYEQYF. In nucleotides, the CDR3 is TGTGCCAGCAGTATTCCACCGGGACAGACCACCTACGAGCAGTACTTC.

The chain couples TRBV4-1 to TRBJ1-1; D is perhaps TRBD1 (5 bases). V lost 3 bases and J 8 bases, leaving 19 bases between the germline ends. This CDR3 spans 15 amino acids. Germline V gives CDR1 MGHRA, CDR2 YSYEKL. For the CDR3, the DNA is TGCGCCAGCAGCCAGTCCGAGGAGCTAGGGACCGAAGCTTTCTTT. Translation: CASSQSEELGTEAFF.

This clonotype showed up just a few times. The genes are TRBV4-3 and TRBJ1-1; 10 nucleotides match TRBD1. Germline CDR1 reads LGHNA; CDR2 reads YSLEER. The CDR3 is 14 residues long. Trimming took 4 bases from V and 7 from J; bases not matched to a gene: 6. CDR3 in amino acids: CASSPQTGGGEAFF. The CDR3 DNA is TGCGCCAGCAGCCCGCAGACAGGGGGCGGTGAAGCTTTCTTT.

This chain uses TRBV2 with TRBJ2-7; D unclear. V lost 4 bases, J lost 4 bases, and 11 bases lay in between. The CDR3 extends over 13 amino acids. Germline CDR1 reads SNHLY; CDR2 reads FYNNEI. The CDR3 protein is CASSVGNGYEQYF. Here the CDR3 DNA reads TGTGCCAGCAGTGTCGGCAACGGTTACGAGCAGTACTTC.

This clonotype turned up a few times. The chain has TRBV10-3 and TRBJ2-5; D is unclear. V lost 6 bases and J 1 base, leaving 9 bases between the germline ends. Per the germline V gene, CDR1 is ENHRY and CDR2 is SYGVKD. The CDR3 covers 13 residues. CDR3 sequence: CAIRADRQETQYF. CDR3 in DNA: TGTGCCATCAGGGCGGACCGCCAAGAGACCCAGTACTTC.

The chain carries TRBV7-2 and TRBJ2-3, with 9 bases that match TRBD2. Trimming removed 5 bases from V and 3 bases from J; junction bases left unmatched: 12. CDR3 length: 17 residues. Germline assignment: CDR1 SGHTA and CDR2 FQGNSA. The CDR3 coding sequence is TGTGCCAGCAGCCCTTTAGCGGGGGCTGGTAGGACAGATACGCAGTATTTT. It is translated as CASSPLAGAGRTDTQYF.

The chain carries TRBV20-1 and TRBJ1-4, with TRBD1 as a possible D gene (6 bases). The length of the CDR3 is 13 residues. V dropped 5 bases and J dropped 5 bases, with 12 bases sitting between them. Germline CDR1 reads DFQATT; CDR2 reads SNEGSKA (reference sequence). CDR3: CSASDRSNEKLFF. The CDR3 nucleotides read TGCAGTGCTTCCGACAGGTCAAATGAAAAACTGTTTTTT.

In DNA form, the CDR3 reads TGCGCCAGCAGTGAGTGGGACGCGAACACTGAAGCTTTCTTT. This sequence encodes CASSEWDANTEAFF. The genes are TRBV10-2 and TRBJ1-1, with D perhaps matching TRBD1 (5 bases). Trimming took 1 base from V and 1 from J, leaving 7 bases between them. The CDR3 is 14 amino acids. Germline CDR1 and CDR2: WSHSY and SAAADI.

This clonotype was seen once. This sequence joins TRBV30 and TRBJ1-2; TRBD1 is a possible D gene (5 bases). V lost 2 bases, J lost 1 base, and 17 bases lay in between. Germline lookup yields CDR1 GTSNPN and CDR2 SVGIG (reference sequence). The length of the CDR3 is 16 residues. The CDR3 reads CAWSLLRTPFNYGYTF. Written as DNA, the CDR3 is TGTGCCTGGAGTTTACTTCGGACACCCTTTAACTATGGCTACACCTTC.

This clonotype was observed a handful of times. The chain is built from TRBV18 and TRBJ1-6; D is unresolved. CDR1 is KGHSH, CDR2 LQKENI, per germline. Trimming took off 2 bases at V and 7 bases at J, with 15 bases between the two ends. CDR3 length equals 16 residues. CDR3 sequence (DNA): TGTGCCAGCTCACCAGCAGCCTCCCGGGAGAATTCACCCCTCCACTTT. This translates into CASSPAASRENSPLHF.

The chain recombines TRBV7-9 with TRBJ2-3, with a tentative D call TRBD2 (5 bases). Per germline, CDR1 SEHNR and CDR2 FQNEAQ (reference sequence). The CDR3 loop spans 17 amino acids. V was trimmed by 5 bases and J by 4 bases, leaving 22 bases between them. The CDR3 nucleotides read TGTGCCAGCAGCCCTTCCCGAGTCGGGGTCGATTCAGATACGCAGTATTTT. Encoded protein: CASSPSRVGVDSDTQYF.

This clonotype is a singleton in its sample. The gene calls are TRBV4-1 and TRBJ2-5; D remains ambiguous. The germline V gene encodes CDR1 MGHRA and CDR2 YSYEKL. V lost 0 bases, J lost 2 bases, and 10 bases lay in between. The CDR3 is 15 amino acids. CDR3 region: CASSQDHGVQETQYF. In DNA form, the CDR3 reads TGCGCCAGCAGCCAAGATCACGGTGTTCAAGAGACCCAGTACTTC.

The CDR3 coding sequence is TGTGCCAGCAGCGTAGAGGGTAGCTCGCCCCTTACGCAGTATTTT. This sequence encodes CASSVEGSSPLTQYF. The chain recombines TRBV9 with TRBJ2-3; D is uncertain. The V end was cut by 0 bases, the J end by 8 bases, with 16 bases between. The CDR3 loop spans 15 amino acids. Germline-derived CDR1 and CDR2 are SGDLS and YYNGEE.

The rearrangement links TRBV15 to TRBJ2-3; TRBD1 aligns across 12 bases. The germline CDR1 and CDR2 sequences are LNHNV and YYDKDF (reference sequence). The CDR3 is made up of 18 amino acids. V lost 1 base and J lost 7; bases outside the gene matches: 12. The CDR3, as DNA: TGTGCCACCAGCAGAGCCTTCGGGACAGGGGGCGCGTCAAATACGCAGTATTTT. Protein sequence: CATSRAFGTGGASNTQYF.

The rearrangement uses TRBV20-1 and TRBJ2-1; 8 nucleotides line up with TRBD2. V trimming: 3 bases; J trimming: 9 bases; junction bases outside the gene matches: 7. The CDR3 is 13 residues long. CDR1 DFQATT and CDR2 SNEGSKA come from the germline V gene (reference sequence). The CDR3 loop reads CSASFGGDGEQFF. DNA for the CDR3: TGCAGTGCTAGCTTCGGGGGGGATGGTGAGCAGTTCTTC.

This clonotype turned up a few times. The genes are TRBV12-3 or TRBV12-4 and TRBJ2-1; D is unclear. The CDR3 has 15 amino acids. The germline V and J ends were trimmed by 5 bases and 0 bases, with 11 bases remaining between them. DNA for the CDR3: TGTGCCAGCAGTCCCTTTTCTAGCTCCTACAATGAGCAGTTCTTC. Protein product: CASSPFSSSYNEQFF.

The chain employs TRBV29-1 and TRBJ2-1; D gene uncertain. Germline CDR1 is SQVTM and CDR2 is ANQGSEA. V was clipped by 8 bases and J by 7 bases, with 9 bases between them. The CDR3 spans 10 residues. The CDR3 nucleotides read TGCAGCTGTAGGCAGAATGAGCAGTTCTTC. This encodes CSCRQNEQFF.

The CDR3 reads CASSPLRTGLKGETQYF. DNA for the CDR3: TGTGCCAGCAGTCCCCTCCGGACAGGGCTTAAGGGAGAGACCCAGTACTTC. V usage is TRBV12-3 or TRBV12-4 and J usage is TRBJ2-5, with 8 bases identical to TRBD1. After removal of 5 bases from V and 4 bases from J, the junction contained 15 bases not matched to a gene. The CDR3 runs 17 residues.

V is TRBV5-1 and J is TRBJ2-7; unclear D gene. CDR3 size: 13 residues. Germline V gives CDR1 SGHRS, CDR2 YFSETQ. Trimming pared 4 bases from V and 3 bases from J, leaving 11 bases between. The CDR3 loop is CASSPTSNYEQYF. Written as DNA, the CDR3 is TGCGCCAGCAGCCCAACCTCAAACTACGAGCAGTACTTC. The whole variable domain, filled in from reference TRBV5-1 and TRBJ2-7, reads KAGVTQTPRYLIKTRGQQVTLSCSPISGHRSVSWYQQTPGQGLQFLFEYFSETQRNKGNFPGRFSGRQFSNSRSEMNVSTLELGDSALYLCASSPTSNYEQYFGPGTRLTVT.

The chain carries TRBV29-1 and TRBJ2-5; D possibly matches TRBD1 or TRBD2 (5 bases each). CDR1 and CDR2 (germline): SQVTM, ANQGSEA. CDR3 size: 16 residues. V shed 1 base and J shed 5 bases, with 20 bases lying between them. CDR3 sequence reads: CSVEGDPGPEWETQYF. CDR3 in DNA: TGCAGCGTTGAAGGAGATCCGGGACCTGAGTGGGAGACCCAGTACTTC.

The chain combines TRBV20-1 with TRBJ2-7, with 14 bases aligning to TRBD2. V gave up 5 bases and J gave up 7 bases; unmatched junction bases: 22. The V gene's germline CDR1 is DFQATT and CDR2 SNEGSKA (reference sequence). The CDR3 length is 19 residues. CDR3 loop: CSAPQRRLAGGSSYNEQYF. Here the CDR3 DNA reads TGCAGTGCTCCCCAGAGGCGACTAGCGGGGGGGAGCTCCTACAATGAGCAGTACTTC.

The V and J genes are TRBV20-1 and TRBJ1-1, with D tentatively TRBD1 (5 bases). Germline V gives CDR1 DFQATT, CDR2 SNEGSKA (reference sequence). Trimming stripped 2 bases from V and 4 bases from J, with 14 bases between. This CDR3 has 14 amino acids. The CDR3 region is CSARQGGGFTEAFF. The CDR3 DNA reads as TGCAGTGCTAGACAGGGAGGAGGCTTCACTGAAGCTTTCTTT.